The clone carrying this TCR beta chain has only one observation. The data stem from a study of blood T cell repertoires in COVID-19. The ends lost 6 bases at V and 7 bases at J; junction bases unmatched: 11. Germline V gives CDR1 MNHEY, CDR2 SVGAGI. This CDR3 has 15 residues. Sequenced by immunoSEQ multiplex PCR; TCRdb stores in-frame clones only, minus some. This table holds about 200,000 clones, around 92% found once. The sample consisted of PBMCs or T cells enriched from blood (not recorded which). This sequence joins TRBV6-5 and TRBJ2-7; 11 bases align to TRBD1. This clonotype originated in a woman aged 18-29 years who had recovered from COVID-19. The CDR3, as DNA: TGTGCCAGCAGACTCCCGGGACAGGGGGTATCGGAGCAGTACTTC. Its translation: CASRLPGQGVSEQYF.